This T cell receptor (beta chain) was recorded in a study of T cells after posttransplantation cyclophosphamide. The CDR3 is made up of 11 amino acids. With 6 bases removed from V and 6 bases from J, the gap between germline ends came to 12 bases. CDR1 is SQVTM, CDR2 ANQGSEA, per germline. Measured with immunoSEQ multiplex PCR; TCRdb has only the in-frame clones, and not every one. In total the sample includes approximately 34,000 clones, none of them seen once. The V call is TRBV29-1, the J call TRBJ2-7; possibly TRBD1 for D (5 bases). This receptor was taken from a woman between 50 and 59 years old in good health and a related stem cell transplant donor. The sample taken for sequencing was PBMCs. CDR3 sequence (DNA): TGCAGCGTCGGACAATCTGGCGAGCAGTACTTC. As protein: CSVGQSGEQYF.